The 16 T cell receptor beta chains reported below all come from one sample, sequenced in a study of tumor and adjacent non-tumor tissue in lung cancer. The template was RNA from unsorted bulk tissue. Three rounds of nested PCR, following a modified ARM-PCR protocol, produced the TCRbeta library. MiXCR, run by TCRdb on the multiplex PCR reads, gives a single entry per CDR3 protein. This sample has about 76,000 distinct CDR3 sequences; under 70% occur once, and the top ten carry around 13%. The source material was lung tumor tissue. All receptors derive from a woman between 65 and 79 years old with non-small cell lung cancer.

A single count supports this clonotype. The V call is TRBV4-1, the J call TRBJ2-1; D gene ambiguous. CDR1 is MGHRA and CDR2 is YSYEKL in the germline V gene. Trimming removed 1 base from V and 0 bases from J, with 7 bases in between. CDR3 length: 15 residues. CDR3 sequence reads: CASSQGRNSYNEQFF. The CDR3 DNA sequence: TGCGCCAGCAGCCAAGGTCGAAACTCCTACAATGAGCAGTTCTTC.

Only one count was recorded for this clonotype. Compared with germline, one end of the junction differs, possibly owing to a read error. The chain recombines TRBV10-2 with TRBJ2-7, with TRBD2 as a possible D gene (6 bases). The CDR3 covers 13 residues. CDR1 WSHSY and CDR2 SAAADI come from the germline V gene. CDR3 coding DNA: TGCGCCAGTAATGGGAGGAGCTCCTACGAGCCGTACTTC. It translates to CASNGRSSYEPYF.

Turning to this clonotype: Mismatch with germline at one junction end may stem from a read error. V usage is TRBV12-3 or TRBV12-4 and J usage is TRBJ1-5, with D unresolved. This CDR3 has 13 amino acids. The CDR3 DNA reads TGTGCCAGCAGGGTGGTCGACAATCAGACCCAGCATTTT. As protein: CASRVVDNQTQHF.

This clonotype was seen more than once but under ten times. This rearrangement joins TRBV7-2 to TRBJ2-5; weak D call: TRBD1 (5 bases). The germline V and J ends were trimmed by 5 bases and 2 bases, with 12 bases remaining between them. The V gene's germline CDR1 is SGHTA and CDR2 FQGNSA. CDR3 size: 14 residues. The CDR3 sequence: CASSLGLLQETQYF. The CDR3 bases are TGTGCCAGCAGCCTGGGGCTTCTGCAAGAGACCCAGTACTTC.

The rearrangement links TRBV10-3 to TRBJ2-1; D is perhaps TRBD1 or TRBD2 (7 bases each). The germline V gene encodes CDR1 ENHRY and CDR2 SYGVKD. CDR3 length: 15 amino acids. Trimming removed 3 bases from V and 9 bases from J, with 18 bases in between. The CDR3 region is CAISDLTQGGGEQFF. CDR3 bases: TGTGCCATCAGTGATCTGACTCAGGGGGGGGGTGAGCAGTTCTTC.

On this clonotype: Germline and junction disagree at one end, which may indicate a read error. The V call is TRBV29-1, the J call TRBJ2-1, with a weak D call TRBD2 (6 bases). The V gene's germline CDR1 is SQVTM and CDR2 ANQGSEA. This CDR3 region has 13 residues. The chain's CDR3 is CNVDREHPLEQFF. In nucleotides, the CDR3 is TGCAACGTTGACCGGGAGCATCCACTTGAGCAGTTTTTC.

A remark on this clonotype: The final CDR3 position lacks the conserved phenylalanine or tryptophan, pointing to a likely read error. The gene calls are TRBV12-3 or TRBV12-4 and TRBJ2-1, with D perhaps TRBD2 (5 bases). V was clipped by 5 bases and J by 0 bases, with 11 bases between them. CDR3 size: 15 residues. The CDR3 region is CASSAARGSYNEQFS. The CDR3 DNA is TGTGCCAGCAGTGCGGCACGGGGCTCCTACAATGAGCAGTTCTCC.

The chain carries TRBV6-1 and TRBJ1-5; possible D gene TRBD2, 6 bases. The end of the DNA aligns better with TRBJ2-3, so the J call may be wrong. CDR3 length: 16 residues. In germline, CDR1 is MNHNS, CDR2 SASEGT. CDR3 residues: CASSEASTREDQPQYF. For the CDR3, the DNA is TGTGCCAGCAGTGAAGCCAGTACAAGGGAGGATCAGCCCCAGTATTTT.

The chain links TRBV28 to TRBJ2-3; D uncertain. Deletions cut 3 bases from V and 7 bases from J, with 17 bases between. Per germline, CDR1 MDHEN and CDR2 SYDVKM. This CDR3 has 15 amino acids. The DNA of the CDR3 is TGTGCCAGCAGTTTGCCCTCGGAATTGACATATACGCAGTATTTT. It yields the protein CASSLPSELTYTQYF.

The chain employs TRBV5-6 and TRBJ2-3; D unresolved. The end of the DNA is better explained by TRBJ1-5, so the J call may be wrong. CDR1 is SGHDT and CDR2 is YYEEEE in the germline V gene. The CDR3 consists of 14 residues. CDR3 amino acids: CASSLEGVSDTQHF. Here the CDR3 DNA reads TGTGCCAGCAGCTTGGAGGGAGTTTCAGACACGCAGCATTTT.

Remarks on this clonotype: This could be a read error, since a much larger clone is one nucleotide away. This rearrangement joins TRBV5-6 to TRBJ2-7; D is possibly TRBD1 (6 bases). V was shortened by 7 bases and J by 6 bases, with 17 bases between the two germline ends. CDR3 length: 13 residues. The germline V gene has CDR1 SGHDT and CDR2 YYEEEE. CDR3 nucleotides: TGTGCCAGCGGGGGCCAGGTGGCTTTCGAGCAGTACTTC. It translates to CASGGQVAFEQYF.

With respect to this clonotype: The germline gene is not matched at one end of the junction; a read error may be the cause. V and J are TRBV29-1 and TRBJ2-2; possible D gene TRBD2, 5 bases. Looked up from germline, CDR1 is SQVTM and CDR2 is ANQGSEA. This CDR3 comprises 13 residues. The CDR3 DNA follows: TGCAGCGTTAGTTGGTGGAACACCGGGGAGCTGTTATTT. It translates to CSVSWWNTGELLF.

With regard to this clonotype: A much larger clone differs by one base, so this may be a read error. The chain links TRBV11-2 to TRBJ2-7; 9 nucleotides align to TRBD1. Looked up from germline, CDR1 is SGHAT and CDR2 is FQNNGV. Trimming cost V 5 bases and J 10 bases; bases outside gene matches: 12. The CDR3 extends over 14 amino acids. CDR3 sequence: CASSPTGQGSDQYF. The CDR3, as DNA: TGTGCCAGCAGCCCGACGGGACAGGGCTCCGACCAGTACTTC. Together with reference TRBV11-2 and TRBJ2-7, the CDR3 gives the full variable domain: EAGVAQSPRYKIIEKRQSVAFWCNPISGHATLYWYQQILGQGPKLLIQFQNNGVVDDSQLPKDRFSAERLKGVDSTLKIQPAKLEDSAVYLCASSPTGQGSDQYFGPGTRLTVT.

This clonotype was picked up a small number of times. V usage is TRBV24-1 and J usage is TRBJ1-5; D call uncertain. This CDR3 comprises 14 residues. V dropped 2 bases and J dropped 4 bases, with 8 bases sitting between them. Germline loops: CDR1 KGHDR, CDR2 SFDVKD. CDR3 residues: CATSDSTENQPQHF. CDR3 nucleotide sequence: TGTGCCACCAGTGATTCTACAGAGAATCAGCCCCAGCATTTT.

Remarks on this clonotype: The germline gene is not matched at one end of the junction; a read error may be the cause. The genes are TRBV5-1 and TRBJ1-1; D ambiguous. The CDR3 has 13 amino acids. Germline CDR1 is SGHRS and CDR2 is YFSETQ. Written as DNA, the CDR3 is TGCGCCAGCAGCTTGGGCATGCTCACTGATGCTTTCTTT. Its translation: CASSLGMLTDAFF.

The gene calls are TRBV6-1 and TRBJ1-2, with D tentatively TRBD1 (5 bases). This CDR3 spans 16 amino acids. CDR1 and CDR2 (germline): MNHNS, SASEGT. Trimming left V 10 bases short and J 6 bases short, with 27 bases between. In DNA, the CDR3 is TGTGCCACTACCCCGGGACGGGGTTTATATTACCATGGCTACACCTTC. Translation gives CATTPGRGLYYHGYTF.